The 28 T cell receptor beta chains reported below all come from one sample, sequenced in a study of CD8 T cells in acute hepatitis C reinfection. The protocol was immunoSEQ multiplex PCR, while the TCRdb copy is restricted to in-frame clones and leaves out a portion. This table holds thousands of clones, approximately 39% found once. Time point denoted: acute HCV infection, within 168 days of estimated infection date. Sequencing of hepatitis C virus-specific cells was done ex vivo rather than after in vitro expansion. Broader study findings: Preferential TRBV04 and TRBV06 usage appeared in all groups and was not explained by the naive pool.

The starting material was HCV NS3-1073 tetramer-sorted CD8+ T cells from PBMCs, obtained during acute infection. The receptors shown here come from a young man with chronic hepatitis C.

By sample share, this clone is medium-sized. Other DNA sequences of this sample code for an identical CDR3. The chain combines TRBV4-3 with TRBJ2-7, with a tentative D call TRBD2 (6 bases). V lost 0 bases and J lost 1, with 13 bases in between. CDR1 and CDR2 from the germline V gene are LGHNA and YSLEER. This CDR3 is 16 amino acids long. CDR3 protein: CASSQEVGGSSYEQYF. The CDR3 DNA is TGCGCCAGCAGCCAAGAGGTCGGGGGTTCTTCCTACGAGCAGTACTTC.

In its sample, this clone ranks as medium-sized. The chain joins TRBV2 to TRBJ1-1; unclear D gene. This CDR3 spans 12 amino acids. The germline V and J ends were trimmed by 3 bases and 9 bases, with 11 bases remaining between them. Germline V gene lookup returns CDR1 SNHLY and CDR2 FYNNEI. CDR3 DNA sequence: TGTGCCAGCAGTGATGGGTTATACAAAGCTTTCTTT. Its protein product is CASSDGLYKAFF.

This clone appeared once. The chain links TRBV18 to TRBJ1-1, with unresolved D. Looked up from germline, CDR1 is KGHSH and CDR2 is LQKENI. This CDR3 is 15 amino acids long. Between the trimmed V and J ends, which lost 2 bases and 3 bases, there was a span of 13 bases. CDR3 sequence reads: CASSPRLSGDTEAFF. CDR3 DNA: TGTGCCAGCTCACCAAGACTTAGCGGGGACACTGAAGCTTTCTTT.

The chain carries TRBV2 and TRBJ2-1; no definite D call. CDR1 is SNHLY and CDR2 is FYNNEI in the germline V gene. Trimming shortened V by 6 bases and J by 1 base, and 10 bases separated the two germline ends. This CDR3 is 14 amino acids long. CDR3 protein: CASSDPSSYNEQFF. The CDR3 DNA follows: TGTGCCAGCAGCGACCCTTCTTCCTACAATGAGCAGTTCTTC. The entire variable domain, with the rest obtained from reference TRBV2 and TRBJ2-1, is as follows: EPEVTQTPSHQVTQMGQEVILRCVPISNHLYFYWYRQILGQKVEFLVSFYNNEISEKSEIFDDQFSVERPDGSNFTLKIRSTKLEDSAMYFCASSDPSSYNEQFFGPGTRLTVL.

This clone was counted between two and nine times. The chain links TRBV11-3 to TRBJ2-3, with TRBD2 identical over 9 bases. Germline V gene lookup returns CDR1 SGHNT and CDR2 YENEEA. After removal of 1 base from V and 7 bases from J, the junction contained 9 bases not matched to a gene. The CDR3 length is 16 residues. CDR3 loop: CASSLAGASGTHTQYF. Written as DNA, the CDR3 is TGTGCCAGCAGCTTAGCTGGGGCTAGCGGGACGCATACGCAGTATTTT. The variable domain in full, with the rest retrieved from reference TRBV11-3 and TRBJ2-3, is EAGVVQSPRYKIIEKKQPVAFWCNPISGHNTLYWYLQNLGQGPELLIRYENEEAVDDSQLPKDRFSAERLKGVDSTLKIQPAELGDSAVYLCASSLAGASGTHTQYFGPGTRLTVL.

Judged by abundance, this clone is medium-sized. CDR3 in DNA: TGCGCCAGCAGCCAAGCTAGCGGGGGGGCCCCCCACGAGCAGTACTTC. It specifies CASSQASGGAPHEQYF. The V call is TRBV4-3, the J call TRBJ2-7, with TRBD2 matching over 12 bases. V trimming: 1 base; J trimming: 5 bases; junction bases outside the gene matches: 6. CDR1 LGHNA and CDR2 YSLEER come from the germline V gene. There are 16 residues in the CDR3.

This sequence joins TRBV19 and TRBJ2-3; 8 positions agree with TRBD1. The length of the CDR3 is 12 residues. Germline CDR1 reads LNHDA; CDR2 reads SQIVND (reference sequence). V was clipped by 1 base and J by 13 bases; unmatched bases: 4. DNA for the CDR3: TGTGCCAGTAGTATAGCGACAGGGGCGGAGTATTTT. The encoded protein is CASSIATGAEYF.

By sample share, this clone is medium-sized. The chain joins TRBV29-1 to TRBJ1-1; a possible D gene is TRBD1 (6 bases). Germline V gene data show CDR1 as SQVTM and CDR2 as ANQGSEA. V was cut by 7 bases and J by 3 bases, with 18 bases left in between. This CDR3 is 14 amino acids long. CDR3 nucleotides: TGCAGCGCCAACAGGGTTGGATTGGACACTGAAGCTTTCTTT. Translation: CSANRVGLDTEAFF.

In DNA form, the CDR3 reads TGCGCCAGCAGCCAAGAATACGGTTCGGAGCAGTACTTC. This gives the protein CASSQEYGSEQYF. V is TRBV4-1 and J is TRBJ2-7; D is undetermined. CDR3 length equals 13 residues. The germline CDR1 and CDR2 sequences are MGHRA and YSYEKL. V lost 0 bases to trimming and J lost 7 bases, with 10 bases between them.

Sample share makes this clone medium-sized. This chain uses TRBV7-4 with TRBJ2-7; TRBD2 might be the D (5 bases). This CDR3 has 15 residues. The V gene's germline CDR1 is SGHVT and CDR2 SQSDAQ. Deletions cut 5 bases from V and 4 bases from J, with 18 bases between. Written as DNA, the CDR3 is TGTGCCAGCAGCCCTCCGACCCGGGGAAGATACGAGCAGTACTTC. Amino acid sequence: CASSPPTRGRYEQYF.

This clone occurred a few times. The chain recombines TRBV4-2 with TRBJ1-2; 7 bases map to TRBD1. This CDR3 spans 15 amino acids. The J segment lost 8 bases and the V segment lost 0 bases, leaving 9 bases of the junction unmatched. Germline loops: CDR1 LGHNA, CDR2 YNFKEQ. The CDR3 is CASSQEALGGGGYTF. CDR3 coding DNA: TGTGCCAGCAGCCAAGAGGCGCTGGGAGGGGGCGGCTACACCTTC.

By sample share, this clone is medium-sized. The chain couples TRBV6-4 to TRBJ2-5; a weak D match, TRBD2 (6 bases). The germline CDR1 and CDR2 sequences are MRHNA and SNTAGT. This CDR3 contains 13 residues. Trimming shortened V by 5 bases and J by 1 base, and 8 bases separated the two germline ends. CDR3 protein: CASSRDFQETQYF. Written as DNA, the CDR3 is TGTGCCAGCAGTCGGGACTTCCAAGAGACCCAGTACTTC.

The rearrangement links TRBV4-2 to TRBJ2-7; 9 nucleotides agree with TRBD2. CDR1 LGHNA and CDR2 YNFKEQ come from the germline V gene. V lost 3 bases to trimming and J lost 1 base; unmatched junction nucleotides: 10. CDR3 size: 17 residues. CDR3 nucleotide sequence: TGTGCCAGCAGCCAGGCTAGCGGGGTGCACATGTCCTACGAGCAGTACTTC. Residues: CASSQASGVHMSYEQYF.

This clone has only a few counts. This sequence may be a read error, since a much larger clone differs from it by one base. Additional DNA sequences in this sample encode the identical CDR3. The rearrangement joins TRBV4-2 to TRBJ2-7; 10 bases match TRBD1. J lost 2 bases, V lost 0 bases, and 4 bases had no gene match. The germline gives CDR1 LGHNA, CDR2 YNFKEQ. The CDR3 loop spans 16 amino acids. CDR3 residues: CASSQEGTGAPYEQYF. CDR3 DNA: TGTGCCAGCAGCCAAGAGGGGACAGGGGCTCCCTACGAGCAGTACTTC.

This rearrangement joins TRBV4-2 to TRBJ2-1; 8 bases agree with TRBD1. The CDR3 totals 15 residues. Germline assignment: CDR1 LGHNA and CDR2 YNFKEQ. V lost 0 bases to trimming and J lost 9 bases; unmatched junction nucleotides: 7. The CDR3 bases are TGTGCCAGCAGCCAAGAGACAGGGGTATGGGGTGAGCAGTTCTTC. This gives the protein CASSQETGVWGEQFF.

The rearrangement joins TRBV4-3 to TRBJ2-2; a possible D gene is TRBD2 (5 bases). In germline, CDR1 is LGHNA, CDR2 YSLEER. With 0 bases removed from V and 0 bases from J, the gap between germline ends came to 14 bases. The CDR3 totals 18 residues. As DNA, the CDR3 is TGCGCCAGCAGCCAAGAGCCAGAGGGTGCCCCGAACACCGGGGAGCTGTTTTTT. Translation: CASSQEPEGAPNTGELFF.

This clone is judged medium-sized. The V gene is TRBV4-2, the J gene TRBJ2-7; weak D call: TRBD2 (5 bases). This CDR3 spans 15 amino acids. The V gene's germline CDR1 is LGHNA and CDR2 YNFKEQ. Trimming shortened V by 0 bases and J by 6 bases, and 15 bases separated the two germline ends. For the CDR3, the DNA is TGTGCCAGCAGCCAAGAGGTCGGACTTTGGGGCGAGCAGTACTTC. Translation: CASSQEVGLWGEQYF.

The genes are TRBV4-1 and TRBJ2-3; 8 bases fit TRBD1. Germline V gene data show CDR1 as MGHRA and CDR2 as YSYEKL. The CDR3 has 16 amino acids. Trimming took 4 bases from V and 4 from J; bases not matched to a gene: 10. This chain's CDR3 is CASSLGQGVFPDTQYF. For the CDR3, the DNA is TGCGCCAGCAGCCTAGGACAGGGCGTATTTCCAGATACGCAGTATTTT.

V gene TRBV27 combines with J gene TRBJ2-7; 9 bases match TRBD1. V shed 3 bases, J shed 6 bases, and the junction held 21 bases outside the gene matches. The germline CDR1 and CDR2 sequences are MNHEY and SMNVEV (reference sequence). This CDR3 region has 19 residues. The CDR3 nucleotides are TGTGCCAGCAGTTTGGGTCGCTGGGGGACAGGGAAAGTATTTGCCGAGCAGTACTTC. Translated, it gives CASSLGRWGTGKVFAEQYF.

Written as DNA, the CDR3 is TGTGCCAGCAGCCAAGAGAAGGGGGCTGAAGCTTTCTTT. Amino acids: CASSQEKGAEAFF. This rearrangement joins TRBV4-2 to TRBJ1-1, with TRBD1 as a possible D gene (6 bases). V was cut by 0 bases and J by 6 bases, with 8 bases left in between. CDR1 is LGHNA, CDR2 YNFKEQ, per germline. CDR3 length: 13 residues.

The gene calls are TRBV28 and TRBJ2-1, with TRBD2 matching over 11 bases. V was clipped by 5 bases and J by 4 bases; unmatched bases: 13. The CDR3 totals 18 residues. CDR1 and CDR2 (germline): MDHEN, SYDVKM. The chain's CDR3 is CASSPGFGTSGRYNEQFF. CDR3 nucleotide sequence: TGTGCCAGCAGTCCCGGTTTTGGGACTAGCGGAAGATACAATGAGCAGTTCTTC.

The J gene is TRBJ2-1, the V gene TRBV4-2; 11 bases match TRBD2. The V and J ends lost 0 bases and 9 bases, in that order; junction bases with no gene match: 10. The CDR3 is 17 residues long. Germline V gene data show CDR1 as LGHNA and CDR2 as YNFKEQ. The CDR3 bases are TGTGCCAGCAGCCAAGATCCCCTAGCGGGAGGAGGGGGTGAGCAGTTCTTC. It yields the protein CASSQDPLAGGGGEQFF.

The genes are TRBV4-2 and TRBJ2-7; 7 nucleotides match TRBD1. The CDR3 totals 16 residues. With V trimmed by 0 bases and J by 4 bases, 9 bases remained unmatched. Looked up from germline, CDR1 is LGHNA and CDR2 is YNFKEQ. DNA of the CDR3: TGTGCCAGCAGCCAAGAGGCCAAGGGGGCTCCATACGAGCAGTACTTC. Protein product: CASSQEAKGAPYEQYF.

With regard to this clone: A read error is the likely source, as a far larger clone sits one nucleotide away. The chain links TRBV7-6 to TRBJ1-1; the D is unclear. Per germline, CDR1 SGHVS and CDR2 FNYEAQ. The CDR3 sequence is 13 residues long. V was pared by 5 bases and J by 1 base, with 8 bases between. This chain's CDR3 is CASSQETNTEAFF. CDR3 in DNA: TGTGCCAGCAGCCAAGAAACGAACACTGAAGCTTTCTTT. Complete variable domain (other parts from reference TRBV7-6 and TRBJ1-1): GAGVSQSPRYKVTKRGQDVALRCDPISGHVSLYWYRQALGQGPEFLTYFNYEAQQDKSGLPNDRFSAERPEGSISTLTIQRTEQRDSAMYRCASSQETNTEAFFGQGTRLTVV.

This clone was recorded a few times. The CDR3 DNA reads as TGTGCCAGCAGCAGAACCGGGACAGCCCCTGAGGGGGGTGAGCAGTACTTC. Translating it yields CASSRTGTAPEGGEQYF. This chain uses TRBV11-2 with TRBJ2-7; D may be TRBD1 (7 bases). The V and J ends lost 5 bases and 7 bases respectively, with 27 bases between them. The CDR3 runs 17 residues. Germline lookup yields CDR1 SGHAT and CDR2 FQNNGV.

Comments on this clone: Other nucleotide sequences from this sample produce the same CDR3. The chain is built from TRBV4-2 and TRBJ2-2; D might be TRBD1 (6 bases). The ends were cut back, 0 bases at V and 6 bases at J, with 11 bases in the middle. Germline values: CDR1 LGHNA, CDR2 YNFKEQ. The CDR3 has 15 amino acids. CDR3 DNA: TGTGCCAGCAGCCAAGAACCAGGGGCCCCCGGGGAGCTGTTTTTT. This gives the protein CASSQEPGAPGELFF.

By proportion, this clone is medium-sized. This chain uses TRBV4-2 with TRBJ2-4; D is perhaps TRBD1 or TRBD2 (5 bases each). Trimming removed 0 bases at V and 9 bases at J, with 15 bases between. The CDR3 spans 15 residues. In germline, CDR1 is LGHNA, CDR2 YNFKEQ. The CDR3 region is CASSQELGEWGIQYF. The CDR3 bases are TGTGCCAGCAGCCAAGAATTGGGGGAATGGGGCATTCAGTACTTC.

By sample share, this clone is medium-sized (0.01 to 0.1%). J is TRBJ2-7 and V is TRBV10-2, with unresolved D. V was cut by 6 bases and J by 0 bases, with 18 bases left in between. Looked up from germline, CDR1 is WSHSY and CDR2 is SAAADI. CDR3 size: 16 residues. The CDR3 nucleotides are TGCGCCAGCAGCGGGCAGGTTACCCTGCTCTCCTACGAGCAGTACTTC. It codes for CASSGQVTLLSYEQYF.